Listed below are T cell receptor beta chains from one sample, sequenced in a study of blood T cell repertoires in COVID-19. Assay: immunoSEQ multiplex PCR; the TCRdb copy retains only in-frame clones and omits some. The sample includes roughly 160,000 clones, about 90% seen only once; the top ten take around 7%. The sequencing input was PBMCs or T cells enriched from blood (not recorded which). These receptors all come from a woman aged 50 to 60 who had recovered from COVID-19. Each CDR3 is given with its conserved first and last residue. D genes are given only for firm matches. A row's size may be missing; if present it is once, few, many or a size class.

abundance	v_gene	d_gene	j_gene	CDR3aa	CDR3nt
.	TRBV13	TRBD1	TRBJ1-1	CASSRTGVSEAFF	TGTGCCAGCAGCAGGACAGGGGTTTCTGAAGCTTTCTTT
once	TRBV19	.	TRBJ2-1	CASSNPRQDMRTEQFF	TGTGCCAGTAGTAACCCCCGTCAGGACATGAGGACTGAGCAGTTCTTC
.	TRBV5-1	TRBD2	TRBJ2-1	CASSLLTSKDEQFF	TGCGCCAGCAGCTTGCTGACTAGCAAGGATGAGCAGTTCTTC
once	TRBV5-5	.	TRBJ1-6	CASSRGSYNSPLHF	TGTGCCAGTTCCCGGGGCTCCTATAATTCACCCCTCCACTTT
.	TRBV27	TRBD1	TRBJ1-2	CASSPNPGTDNYGYTF	TGTGCCAGCAGTCCGAATCCCGGGACAGATAACTATGGCTACACCTTC
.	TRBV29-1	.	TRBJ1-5	CSVEEGGQPQHF	TGCAGCGTTGAAGAGGGAGGGCAGCCCCAGCATTTT
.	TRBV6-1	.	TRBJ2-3	CASSESGLQYF	TGTGCCAGCAGTGAAAGCGGACTGCAGTATTTT
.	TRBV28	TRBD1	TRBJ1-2	CATGTGGVYGYTF	TGTGCCACCGGGACAGGGGGAGTCTATGGCTACACCTTC
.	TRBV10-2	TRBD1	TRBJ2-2	CASSESWTGTGELFF	TGCGCCAGCAGTGAGAGCTGGACAGGGACCGGGGAGCTGTTTTTT
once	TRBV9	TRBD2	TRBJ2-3	CASSVWELATSTDTQYF	TGTGCCAGCAGCGTTTGGGAACTAGCGACTAGCACAGATACGCAGTATTTT
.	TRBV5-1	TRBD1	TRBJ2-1	CASLTGTGDNEQFF	TGCGCCAGCTTAACTGGGACAGGTGACAATGAGCAGTTCTTC
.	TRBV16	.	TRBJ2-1	CASSHTVLLLNYNEQFF	TGTGCCAGCAGCCACACTGTCCTCCTGCTTAACTACAATGAGCAGTTCTTC
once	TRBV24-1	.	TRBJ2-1	CATSDAGSSYNEQFF	TGTGCCACCAGTGATGCGGGTAGCTCCTACAATGAGCAGTTCTTC
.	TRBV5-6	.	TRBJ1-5	CASSFYGEVQPQHF	TGTGCCAGCAGCTTTTACGGAGAGGTTCAGCCCCAGCATTTT
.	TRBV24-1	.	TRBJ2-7	CATSGNGEENEQYF	TGTGCCACCAGTGGGAATGGGGAGGAAAACGAGCAGTACTTC
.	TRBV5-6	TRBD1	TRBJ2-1	CASSLLGQQSNEQFF	TGTGCCAGCAGCTTACTGGGACAGCAATCAAATGAGCAGTTCTTC
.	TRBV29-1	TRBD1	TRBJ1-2	CSVIDRDSNYGYTF	TGCAGCGTAATTGACAGGGACTCTAACTATGGCTACACCTTC
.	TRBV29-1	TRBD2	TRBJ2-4	CSASGREGTIQYF	TGCAGCGCCTCCGGGAGGGAGGGTACAATTCAGTACTTC
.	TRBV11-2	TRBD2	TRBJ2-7	CASSLELAGGSYEQYF	TGTGCCAGCAGCTTAGAACTAGCGGGAGGGTCCTACGAGCAGTACTTC
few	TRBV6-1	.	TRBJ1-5	CASSDRRGQGQPQHF	TGTGCCAGCAGTGACAGGCGGGGGCAAGGTCAGCCCCAGCATTTT
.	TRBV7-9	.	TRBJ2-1	CASSFWVGARDEQFF	TGTGCCAGCAGCTTTTGGGTAGGGGCTAGGGATGAGCAGTTCTTC
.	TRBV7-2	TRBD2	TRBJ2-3	CASRPYGRGSTDTQYF	TGTGCCAGCAGACCCTACGGGAGGGGGAGCACAGATACGCAGTATTTT
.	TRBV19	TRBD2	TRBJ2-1	CASRDYYNEQFF	TGTGCCAGTCGGGACTATTACAATGAGCAGTTCTTC
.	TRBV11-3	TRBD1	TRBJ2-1	CASSARDRQTRRSRQFF	TGTGCCAGCAGCGCCAGGGACAGGCAGACTCGTAGGTCGAGACAGTTCTTC
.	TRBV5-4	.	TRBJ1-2	CASSLARTLRGYTF	TGTGCCAGCAGCTTGGCCAGGACACTTCGGGGCTACACCTTC
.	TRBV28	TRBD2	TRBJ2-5	CASSSPSGTGGETQYF	TGTGCCAGCAGTTCCCCTAGCGGGACGGGGGGGGAGACCCAGTACTTC
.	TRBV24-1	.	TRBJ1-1	CATSQTGNTEAFF	TGTGCCACCAGTCAAACAGGGAACACTGAAGCTTTCTTT
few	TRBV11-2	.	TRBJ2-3	CASSLESAFWSSSYTQYF	TGTGCCAGCAGCTTAGAATCGGCTTTTTGGTCTAGCTCCTATACGCAGTATTTT
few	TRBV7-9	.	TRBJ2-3	CASTLGVLDTQYF	TGTGCCAGCACCCTAGGGGTTTTAGATACGCAGTATTTT
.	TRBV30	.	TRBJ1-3	CAWRLQGAGNTIYF	TGTGCCTGGAGGCTACAGGGAGCTGGAAACACCATATATTTT
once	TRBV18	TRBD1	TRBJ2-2	CASSRSRDRGSGELFF	TGTGCCAGCTCACGGAGCCGGGACAGGGGTTCCGGGGAGCTGTTTTTT
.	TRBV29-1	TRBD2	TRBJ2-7	CSVEEPGLAPPYEQYF	TGCAGCGTTGAAGAACCAGGACTAGCGCCTCCCTACGAGCAGTACTTC
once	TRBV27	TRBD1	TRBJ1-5	CASKSLGQGYQPQHF	TGTGCCAGCAAAAGCCTCGGACAGGGGTATCAGCCCCAGCATTTT
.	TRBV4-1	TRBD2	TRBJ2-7	CASSQGSGLALYEQYF	TGCGCCAGCAGCCAAGGGTCCGGACTAGCGCTTTACGAGCAGTACTTC
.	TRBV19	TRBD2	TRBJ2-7	CASRGGSSYEQYF	TGTGCCAGTAGGGGCGGGAGCTCCTACGAGCAGTACTTC
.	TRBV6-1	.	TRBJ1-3	CASSARTPTDSGNTIYF	TGTGCCAGCAGTGCCCGGACACCAACCGACTCTGGAAACACCATATATTTT
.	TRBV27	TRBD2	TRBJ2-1	CASSSTTSGSFNEQFF	TGTGCCAGCAGTTCCACTACTAGCGGGAGTTTCAATGAGCAGTTCTTC
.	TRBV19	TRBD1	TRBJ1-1	CASSKTGMNTEAFF	TGTGCCAGTAGTAAGACAGGGATGAACACTGAAGCTTTCTTT
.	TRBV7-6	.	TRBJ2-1	CASSPLRGGIPNEQFF	TGTGCCAGCAGTCCCCTCCGGGGCGGGATACCCAATGAGCAGTTCTTC
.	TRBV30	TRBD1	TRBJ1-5	CAWSVSRTGLFQPQHF	TGTGCCTGGAGTGTAAGCCGGACAGGCCTTTTTCAGCCCCAGCATTTT
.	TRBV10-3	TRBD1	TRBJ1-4	CATQGAEGEKLFF	TGTGCCACCCAGGGGGCCGAGGGTGAAAAACTGTTTTTT
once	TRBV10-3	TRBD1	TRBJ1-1	CAISESTLLDRGKTEAFF	TGTGCCATCAGTGAGTCTACTCTTTTAGACAGGGGAAAAACTGAAGCTTTCTTT
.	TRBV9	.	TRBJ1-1	CASSVGWGTEVFF	.
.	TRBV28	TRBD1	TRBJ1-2	CASSPTDRANYGYTF	TGTGCCAGCAGCCCTACTGACAGGGCCAACTATGGCTACACCTTC
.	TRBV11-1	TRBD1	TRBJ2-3	CASSLDRSTDTQYF	TGTGCCAGCAGCTTGGACAGGTCCACAGATACGCAGTATTTT
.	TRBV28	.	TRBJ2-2	CASSLTGLRTKPSNTGELFF	TGTGCCAGCAGTTTAACGGGTTTGCGGACAAAGCCCTCGAACACCGGGGAGCTGTTTTTT
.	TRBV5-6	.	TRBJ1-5	CASRSRGDNQPQHF	TGTGCCAGCAGATCCAGGGGAGACAATCAGCCCCAGCATTTT
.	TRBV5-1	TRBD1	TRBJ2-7	CASSRDRIYEQYF	TGCGCCAGCAGCCGGGACAGAATCTACGAGCAGTACTTC
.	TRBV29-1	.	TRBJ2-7	CSVGPQGAYEQYF	TGCAGCGTTGGCCCACAGGGAGCGTACGAGCAGTACTTC
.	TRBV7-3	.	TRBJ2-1	CASSHDRSSYNEQFF	TGTGCCAGCAGCCATGACAGGAGCTCCTACAATGAGCAGTTCTTC
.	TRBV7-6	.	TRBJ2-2	CASSLGANTGELFF	TGTGCCAGCAGCTTAGGAGCGAACACCGGGGAGCTGTTTTTT
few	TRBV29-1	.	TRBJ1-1	CSVLPTRRNTEAFF	TGCAGCGTCCTCCCGACAAGAAGGAACACTGAAGCTTTCTTT
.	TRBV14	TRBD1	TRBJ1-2	CASSLGQGLPYGYTF	TGTGCCAGCAGCCTTGGACAGGGGCTTCCCTATGGCTACACCTTC
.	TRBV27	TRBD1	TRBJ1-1	CASSISDRGRSAFF	TGTGCCAGCAGTATATCCGACAGGGGGCGATCAGCTTTCTTT
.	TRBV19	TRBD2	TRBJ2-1	CASSILTSGTLSSYNEQFF	TGTGCCAGTAGTATTCTTACTAGCGGGACTCTCAGCTCCTACAATGAGCAGTTCTTC
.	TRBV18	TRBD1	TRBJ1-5	CASSSGQGGYQPQHF	TGTGCCAGCTCATCGGGACAGGGGGGGTATCAGCCCCAGCATTTT
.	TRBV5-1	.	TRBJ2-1	CASSLAGGAKYNEQFF	TGCGCCAGCAGCTTGGCCGGCGGGGCCAAATACAATGAGCAGTTCTTC
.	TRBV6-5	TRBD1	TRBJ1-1	CASSYQGANTEAFF	TGTGCCAGCAGTTACCAGGGGGCTAACACTGAAGCTTTCTTT
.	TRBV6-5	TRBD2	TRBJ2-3	CASSYQSAGGTDTQYF	TGTGCCAGCAGTTATCAGTCTGCGGGGGGCACAGATACGCAGTATTTT